This T cell receptor (beta chain) is drawn from a study of cytomegalovirus exposure and HLA in healthy donors. As for the study in general: As an earlier analysis found, about 200 million T cells yielded 95 million to 130 million unique TCR beta sequences. Findings and limits, study-wide: One variant, a missense change in DCLRE1C, was linked in a later analysis to TCR beta V- and J-gene trimming. CMV antigen specificity of a few CMV-associated chains was confirmed in vitro.

The PCR contained 60 Vbeta and 13 Jbeta primers. TCRdb's table, derived via immunoSEQ multiplex PCR, lists solely in-frame clones and lacks some. The sample lists under 150,000 clones, over 70% occurring once. A single count supports this clone. What it binds is not known. V was cut by 1 base and J by 10 bases, with 18 bases left in between. Germline V gene sequence: CDR1 SGDLS, CDR2 YYNGEE. The CDR3 length is 15 residues. Each donor was nominally healthy when sampled (though unrecorded immune exposures were likely). The sample consisted of PBMCs. The V gene is TRBV9, the J gene TRBJ2-1; D gene ambiguous. This TCR was sampled from a woman between 35 and 50 years old in good health and CMV-seronegative. CDR3 protein: CASSVTSGSRPEQFF. The CDR3 DNA sequence: TGTGCCAGCAGCGTAACGAGTGGATCGAGGCCAGAGCAGTTCTTC.